Listed below are T cell receptor beta chains from one sample, sequenced in a study of T cell clones after liver transplantation. Clones were read by immunoSEQ multiplex PCR, and TCRdb kept only the in-frame ones, dropping some. The sample records 77,000 or so clones, 80% being singletons. The sample in question was CD4+ T cells from blood, obtained 12 months after liver transplant. These receptors all stem from a human patient who received a liver transplant. The T cells may come from the graft donor. Each CDR3 is given without its conserved first and last residue.

v_gene	j_gene	CDR3aa
TRBV28	TRBJ2-6	ASSPGGSGANVLT
TRBV6-1	TRBJ2-1	ASSERWGPYNEQF
TRBV9	TRBJ2-1	ASALGDYKNEQF
TRBV5-1	TRBJ1-3	ASSIKTGESKGNTIY
TRBV5-4	TRBJ2-5	ASSLQETQY
TRBV28	TRBJ1-2	ASSLLVWGSNYGYT
TRBV18	TRBJ2-1	ASSPRTSAYNEQF
TRBV7-8	TRBJ1-5	ASSHNRGRQPQH
TRBV13	TRBJ2-7	ASSLLGRGGPGEQY
TRBV11-3	TRBJ1-1	ASSLWMDTEAF
TRBV27	TRBJ2-5	ASSFRVRYQETQY
TRBV7-6	TRBJ1-3	ASSLGAGDSGNTIY
TRBV5-1	TRBJ1-2	ASTDRDSNYGYT
TRBV18	TRBJ2-7	ASSPQGSGRASYEQY
TRBV30	TRBJ1-2	AWSPLEGYGYT
TRBV9	TRBJ2-7	ASSGSSYEQY
TRBV7-9	TRBJ2-5	ASSFGGDETQY
TRBV27	TRBJ2-7	ATLYSGEQY
TRBV28	TRBJ1-4	ASKPPGQGLREKLF
TRBV5-1	TRBJ1-1	ASSLQGEHTEAF
TRBV28	TRBJ1-5	ASTQQVNQPQH
TRBV2	TRBJ1-2	ASGAQGLSNYGYT
TRBV18	TRBJ1-1	ASSLGQGASTEAF
TRBV9	TRBJ2-1	ASSGQRDILYNEQF
TRBV30	TRBJ2-2	AWSVPGLNTGELF
TRBV7-8	TRBJ1-2	ASSPQAKGYGYT
TRBV2	TRBJ1-1	ASRDLRDTEAF
TRBV13	TRBJ2-1	ASSSLRSEQF
TRBV19	TRBJ1-2	ASSPTPRDKYGYT
TRBV7-2	TRBJ2-4	ASSLGRSSRLAKNIQY
TRBV27	TRBJ2-1	ASSTSFQGGNEQF
TRBV5-6	TRBJ1-2	ASSSIDRESTGYT
TRBV11-3	TRBJ2-1	ASSLEAGEGYEQF
TRBV13	TRBJ1-1	ASSLVSGRGFVAWTEAF
TRBV11-1	TRBJ2-5	ASSLRTKETQY
TRBV14	TRBJ2-1	ASSPLAATGRNEQF
TRBV28	TRBJ2-7	ASTRSGFLYEQY
TRBV9	TRBJ2-1	ASSLSGRDDEQF
TRBV7-3	TRBJ2-2	ASSSTGQAMRTTGELF
TRBV2	TRBJ2-1	ASSGGPLAEQF
TRBV28	TRBJ1-5	ASSQDSPLFPQH
TRBV7-9	TRBJ2-5	ASSLGGSGETQY
TRBV18	TRBJ1-1	ASSPRRASSEAF
TRBV7-9	TRBJ2-4	ASSEYRQGAANIQY
TRBV27	TRBJ2-7	ASSSWTSGIYEQY
TRBV7-2	TRBJ2-1	ASSRDFAASYNEQF
TRBV29-1	TRBJ1-2	SVEGTHYGYT
TRBV14	TRBJ2-2	ASSSRQFGELF
TRBV5-6	TRBJ2-1	ASRTSGSSYNEQF
TRBV6-1	TRBJ2-7	ASASSEQY
TRBV7-8	TRBJ2-7	ASSWTGGAYEQY
TRBV19	TRBJ2-7	ASSTGTGDEQY
TRBV28	TRBJ2-6	ASSVGPMGANVLT
TRBV5-1	TRBJ2-1	ASSWGLAGVYDEQF
TRBV18	TRBJ2-2	ASSPRRGGDTGELF
TRBV11-2	TRBJ1-1	ASSLNGRRQAF
TRBV6-5	TRBJ1-1	ASSYLGDTEAF